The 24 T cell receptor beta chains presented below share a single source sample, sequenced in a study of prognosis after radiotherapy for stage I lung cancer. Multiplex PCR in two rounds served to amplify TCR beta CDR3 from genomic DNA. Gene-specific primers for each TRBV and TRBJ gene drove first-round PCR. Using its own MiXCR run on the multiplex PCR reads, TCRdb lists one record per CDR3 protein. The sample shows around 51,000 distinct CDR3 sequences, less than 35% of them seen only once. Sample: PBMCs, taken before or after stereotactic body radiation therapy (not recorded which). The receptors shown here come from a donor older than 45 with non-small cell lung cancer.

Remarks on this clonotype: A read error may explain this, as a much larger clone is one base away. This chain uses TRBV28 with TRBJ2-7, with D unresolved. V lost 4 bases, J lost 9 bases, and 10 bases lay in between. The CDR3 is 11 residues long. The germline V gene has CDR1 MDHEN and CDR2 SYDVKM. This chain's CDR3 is CASSSALGQYF. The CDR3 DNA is TGTGCCAGCAGTTCCGCTCTGGGGCAGTACTTC.

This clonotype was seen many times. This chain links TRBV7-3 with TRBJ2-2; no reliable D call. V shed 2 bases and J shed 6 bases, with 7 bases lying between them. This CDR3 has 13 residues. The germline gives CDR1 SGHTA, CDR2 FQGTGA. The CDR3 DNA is TGTGCCAGCAGCTTAGTCCGTCCCGGGGAGCTGTTTTTT. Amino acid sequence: CASSLVRPGELFF.

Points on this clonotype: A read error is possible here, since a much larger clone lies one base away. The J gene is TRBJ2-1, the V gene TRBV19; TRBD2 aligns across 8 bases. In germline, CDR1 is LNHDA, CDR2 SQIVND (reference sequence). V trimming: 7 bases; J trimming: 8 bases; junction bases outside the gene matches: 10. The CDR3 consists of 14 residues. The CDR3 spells CASNGLSGGDEQFF. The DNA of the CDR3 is TGTGCCAGTAACGGGCTATCGGGAGGGGATGAGCAGTTCTTC.

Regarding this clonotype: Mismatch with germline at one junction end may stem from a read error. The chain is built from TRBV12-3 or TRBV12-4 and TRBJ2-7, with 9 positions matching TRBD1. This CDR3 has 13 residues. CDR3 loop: CSSSWGQGDKQYF. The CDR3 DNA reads TGTTCCAGCAGCTGGGGACAGGGCGACAAGCAGTACTTC.

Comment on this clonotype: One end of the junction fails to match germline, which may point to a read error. The CDR3 region has the DNA TGTGCCAGCAGCCATAGGGAGCACAGATACGCAGTATTT. This codes for CASSHREHRYAVF. The chain links TRBV14 to TRBJ2-3; weak D call: TRBD2 (5 bases). Per germline, CDR1 SGHDN and CDR2 FVKESK. The CDR3 loop spans 13 amino acids.

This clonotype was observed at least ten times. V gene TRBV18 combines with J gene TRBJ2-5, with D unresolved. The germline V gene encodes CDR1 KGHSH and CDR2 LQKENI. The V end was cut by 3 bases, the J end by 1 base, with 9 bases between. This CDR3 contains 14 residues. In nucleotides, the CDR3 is TGTGCCAGCTCACCTTGGGCAGTCCAAGAGACCCAGTACTTC. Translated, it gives CASSPWAVQETQYF.

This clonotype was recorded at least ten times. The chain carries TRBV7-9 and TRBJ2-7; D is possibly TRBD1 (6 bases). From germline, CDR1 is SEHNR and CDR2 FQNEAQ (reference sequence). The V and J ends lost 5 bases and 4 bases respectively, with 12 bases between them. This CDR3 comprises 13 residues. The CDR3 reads CASSPVDRYEQYF. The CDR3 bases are TGTGCCAGCAGCCCGGTTGACAGGTACGAGCAGTACTTC.

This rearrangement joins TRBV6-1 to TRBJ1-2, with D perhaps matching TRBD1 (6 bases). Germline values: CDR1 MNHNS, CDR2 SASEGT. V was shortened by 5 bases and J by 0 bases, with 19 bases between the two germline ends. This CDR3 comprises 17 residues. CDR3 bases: TGTGCCAGCAGTACGGGGTTTGGACAGCCGACTAACTATGGCTACACCTTC. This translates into CASSTGFGQPTNYGYTF.

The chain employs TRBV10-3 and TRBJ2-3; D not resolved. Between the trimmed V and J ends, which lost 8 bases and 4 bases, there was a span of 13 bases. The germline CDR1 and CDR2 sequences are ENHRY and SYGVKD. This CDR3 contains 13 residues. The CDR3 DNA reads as TGTGCCATCGCGAACTACCCCCCAGATACGCAGTATTTT. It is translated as CAIANYPPDTQYF.

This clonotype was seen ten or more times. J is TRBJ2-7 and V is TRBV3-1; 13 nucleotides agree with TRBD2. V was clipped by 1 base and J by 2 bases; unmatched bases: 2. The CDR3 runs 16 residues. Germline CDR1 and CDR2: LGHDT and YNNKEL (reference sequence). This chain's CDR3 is CASSQGGLAGTYEQYF. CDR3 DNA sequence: TGTGCCAGCAGCCAAGGGGGACTAGCGGGAACCTACGAGCAGTACTTC.

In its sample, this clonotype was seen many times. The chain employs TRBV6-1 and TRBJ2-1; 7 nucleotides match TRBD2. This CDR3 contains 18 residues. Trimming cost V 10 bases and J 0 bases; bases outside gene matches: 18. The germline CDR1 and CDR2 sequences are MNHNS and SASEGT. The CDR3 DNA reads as TGTGCCACCCTCGGGGGGTCTCCTTATACCCCCTCCTACAATGAGCAGTTCTTC. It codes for CATLGGSPYTPSYNEQFF.

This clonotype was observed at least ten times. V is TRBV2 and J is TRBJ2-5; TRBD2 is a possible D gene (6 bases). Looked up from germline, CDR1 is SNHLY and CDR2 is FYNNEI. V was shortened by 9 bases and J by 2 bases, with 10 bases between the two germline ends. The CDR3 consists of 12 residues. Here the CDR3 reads CASAGLQETQYF. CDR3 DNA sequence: TGTGCCAGTGCGGGACTGCAAGAGACCCAGTACTTC.

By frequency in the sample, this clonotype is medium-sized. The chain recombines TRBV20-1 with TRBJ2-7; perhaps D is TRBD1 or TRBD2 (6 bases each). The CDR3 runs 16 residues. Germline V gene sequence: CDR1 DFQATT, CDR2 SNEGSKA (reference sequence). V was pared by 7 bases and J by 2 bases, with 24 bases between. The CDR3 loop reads CSVGGGRGRPTYEQYF. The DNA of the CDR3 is TGCAGTGTCGGTGGGGGCCGGGGGAGGCCGACCTACGAGCAGTACTTC.

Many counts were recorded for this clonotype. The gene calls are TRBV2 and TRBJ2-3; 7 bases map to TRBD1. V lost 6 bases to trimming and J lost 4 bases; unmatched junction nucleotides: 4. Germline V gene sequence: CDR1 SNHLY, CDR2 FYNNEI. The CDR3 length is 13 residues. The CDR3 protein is CASRVTGADTQYF. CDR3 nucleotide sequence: TGTGCCAGCAGGGTCACAGGGGCAGATACGCAGTATTTT.

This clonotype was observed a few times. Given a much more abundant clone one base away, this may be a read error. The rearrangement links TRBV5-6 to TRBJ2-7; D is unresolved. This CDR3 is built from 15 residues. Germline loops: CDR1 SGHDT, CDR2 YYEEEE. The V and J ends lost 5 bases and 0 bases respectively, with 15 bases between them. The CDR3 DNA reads TGTGCCAGCAGATTCAGGTTTTCTAGCTCCTACGAGCAGTACTTC. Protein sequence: CASRFRFSSSYEQYF. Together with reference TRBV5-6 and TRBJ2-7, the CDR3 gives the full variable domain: DAGVTQSPTHLIKTRGQQVTLRCSPKSGHDTVSWYQQALGQGPQFIFQYYEEEERQRGNFPDRFSGHQFPNYSSELNVNALLLGDSALYLCASRFRFSSSYEQYFGPGTRLTVT.

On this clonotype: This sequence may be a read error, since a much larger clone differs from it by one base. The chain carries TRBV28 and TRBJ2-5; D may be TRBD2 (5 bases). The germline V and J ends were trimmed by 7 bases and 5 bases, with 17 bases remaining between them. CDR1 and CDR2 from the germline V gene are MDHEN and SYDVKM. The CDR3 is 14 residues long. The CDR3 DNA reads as TGTGCCAGCATACCGCCGTCCCGCGGGGAGACCCAGTACTTC. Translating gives CASIPPSRGETQYF.

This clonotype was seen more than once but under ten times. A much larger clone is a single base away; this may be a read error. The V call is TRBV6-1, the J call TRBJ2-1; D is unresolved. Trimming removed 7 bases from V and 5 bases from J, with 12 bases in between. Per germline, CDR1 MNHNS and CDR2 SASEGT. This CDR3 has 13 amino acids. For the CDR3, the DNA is TGTGCCAGCATCCCGCAGGTGGACAATGAGCAGTTCTTC. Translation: CASIPQVDNEQFF.

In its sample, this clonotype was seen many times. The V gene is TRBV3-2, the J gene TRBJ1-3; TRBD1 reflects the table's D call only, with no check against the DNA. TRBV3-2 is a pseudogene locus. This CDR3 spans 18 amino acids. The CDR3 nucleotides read TGTGCCAGCAGCCAAGTTGACAGGGGCGGTTCGTCGGGAAACACCATATATTTT. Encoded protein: CASSQVDRGGSSGNTIYF.

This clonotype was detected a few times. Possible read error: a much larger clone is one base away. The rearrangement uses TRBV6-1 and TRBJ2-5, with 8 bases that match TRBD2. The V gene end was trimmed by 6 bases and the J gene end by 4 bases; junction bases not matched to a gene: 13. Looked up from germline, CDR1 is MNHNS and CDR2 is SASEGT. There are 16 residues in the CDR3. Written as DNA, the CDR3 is TGTGCCAGCAGCCCCGGGACTAGAGTTTTCTCAGAGACCCAGTACTTC. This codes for CASSPGTRVFSETQYF.

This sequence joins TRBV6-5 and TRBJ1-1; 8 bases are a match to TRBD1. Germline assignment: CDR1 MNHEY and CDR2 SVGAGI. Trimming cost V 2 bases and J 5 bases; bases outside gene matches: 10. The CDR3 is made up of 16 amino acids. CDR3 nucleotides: TGTGCCAGCAGTTACGGGCAGGGGGCAGGTTGTACTGAAGCTTTCTTT. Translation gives CASSYGQGAGCTEAFF.

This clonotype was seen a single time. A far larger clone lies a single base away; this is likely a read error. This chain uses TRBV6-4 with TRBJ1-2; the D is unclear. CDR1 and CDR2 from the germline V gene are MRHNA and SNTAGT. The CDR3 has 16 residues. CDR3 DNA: TGTGTCAGCAGTTACTCGAGGCGGGAAGCTAACTATGGCTACACCTTC. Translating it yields CVSSYSRREANYGYTF.

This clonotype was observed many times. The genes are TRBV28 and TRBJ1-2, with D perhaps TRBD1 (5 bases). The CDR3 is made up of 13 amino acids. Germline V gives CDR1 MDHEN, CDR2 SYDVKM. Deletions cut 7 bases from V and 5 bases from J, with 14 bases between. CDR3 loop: CASNDQGRYGYTF. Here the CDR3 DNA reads TGTGCCAGCAATGATCAGGGTAGATATGGCTACACCTTC.

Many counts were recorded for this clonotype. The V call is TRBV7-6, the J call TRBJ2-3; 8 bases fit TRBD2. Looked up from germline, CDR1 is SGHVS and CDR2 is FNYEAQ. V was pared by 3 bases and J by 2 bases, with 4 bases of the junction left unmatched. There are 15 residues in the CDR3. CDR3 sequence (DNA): TGTGCCAGCAGCTTGGTAGCGGGACCCACAGATACGCAGTATTTT. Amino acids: CASSLVAGPTDTQYF.

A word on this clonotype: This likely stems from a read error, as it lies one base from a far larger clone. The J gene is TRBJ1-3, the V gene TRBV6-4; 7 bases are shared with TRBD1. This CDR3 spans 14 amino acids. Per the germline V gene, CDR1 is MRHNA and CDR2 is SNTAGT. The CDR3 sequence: CVSRGGASGNTIYF. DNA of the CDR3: TGTGTCTCCAGGGGGGGCGCCTCTGGAAACACCATATATTTT.